This T cell receptor beta chain originates from a study of cytomegalovirus exposure and HLA in healthy donors. Points from the study as a whole: The study recorded 164 TCR beta chains that were cytomegalovirus-associated.

The donors were members of the validation cohort comprising over 90 subjects, separate from the roughly 670-subject first cohort. Measured with immunoSEQ multiplex PCR; TCRdb has only the in-frame clones, and not every one. The repertoire holds approximately 170,000 clones, with about 85% as singletons. V lost 0 bases, J lost 5 bases, and 11 bases lay in between. The CDR3 runs to 15 residues. Germline lookup yields CDR1 MRHNA and CDR2 SNTAGT. Comment on this clone: Its antigen is still unknown.

The rearrangement joins TRBV6-4 to TRBJ1-5; D call uncertain. The sample comprised PBMCs. This receptor was obtained from a man in his late teens or twenties in good health and CMV-seropositive. The CDR3 nucleotides are TGTGCCAGCAGTGACTCCAGACTGACTGATCAGCCCCAGCATTTT. It translates to CASSDSRLTDQPQHF.